The sequence of this T cell receptor beta chain was determined in a study of cytomegalovirus exposure and HLA in healthy donors. Turning to the study itself: HLA-typed donors were the source of 80 million to 90 million unique TCRs, which an early data release held.

Germline V gene lookup returns CDR1 SGHNT and CDR2 YENEEA. The CDR3 totals 18 residues. The ends lost 3 bases at V and 0 bases at J; junction bases unmatched: 5. The PCR contained 60 Vbeta and 13 Jbeta primers. Some clones are missing from TCRdb's copy, which holds only in-frame ones; the method was immunoSEQ multiplex PCR. This specimen shows 150,000 to 200,000 clones; the ten leading clones hold 6.5%. Sequencing was carried out using PBMCs. This rearrangement joins TRBV11-3 to TRBJ2-3; TRBD2 matches 14 bases. The receptor's source is a man between 25 and 39 years old in good health and CMV-seronegative. CDR3 DNA sequence: TGTGCCAGCAGCTTGCGGACTAGCGGGGGGAAGAGCACAGATACGCAGTATTTT. Translating it yields CASSLRTSGGKSTDTQYF.